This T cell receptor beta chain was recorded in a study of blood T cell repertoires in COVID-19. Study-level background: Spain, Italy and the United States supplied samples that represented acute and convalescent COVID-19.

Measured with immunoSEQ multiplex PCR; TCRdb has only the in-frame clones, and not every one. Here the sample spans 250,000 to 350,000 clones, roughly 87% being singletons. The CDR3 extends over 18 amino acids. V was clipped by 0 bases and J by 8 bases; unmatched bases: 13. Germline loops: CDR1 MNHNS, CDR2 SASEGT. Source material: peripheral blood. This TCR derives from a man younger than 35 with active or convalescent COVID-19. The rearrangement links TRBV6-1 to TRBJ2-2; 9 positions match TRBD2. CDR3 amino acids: CASSEAFVAGAPSGELFF. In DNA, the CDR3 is TGTGCCAGCAGTGAAGCGTTCGTAGCGGGGGCCCCTTCTGGGGAGCTGTTTTTT.